These T cell receptor beta chains were read from a single sample in a study of cytomegalovirus exposure and HLA in healthy donors. Method: immunoSEQ multiplex PCR; TCRdb's copy keeps in-frame clones and lacks some. The sample lists around 120,000 clones, around four fifths occurring once. The sample consisted of PBMCs. The source of these receptors is a human donor in good health. The CDR3 runs from the conserved cysteine through the conserved F or W. D genes are given only for firm matches. Size is stated for part of the rows, as once, few or many counts, or as a class when the clone is expanded.

-,-,TRBJ2-1,TRBV4-1,TGTGCCAGCAGCCAAGATAGGAGGTCCGACAATGAGCAGTTCTTC,CASSQDRRSDNEQFF
-,TRBD2,TRBJ2-7,TRBV19,TGTGCCAGTAGTACTCTAGCGGGGTACGAGCAGTACTTC,CASSTLAGYEQYF
-,-,TRBJ2-7,TRBV7-9,TGTGCCAGCAGCTCCCTGACAGGTTCCTACGAGCAGTACTTC,CASSSLTGSYEQYF
-,-,TRBJ2-5,TRBV7-2,TGTGCCAGCAGCTCTGGGGTCTGGGGCGCGGAAGAAGAGACCCAGTACTTC,CASSSGVWGAEEETQYF
few,-,TRBJ1-3,TRBV5-1,TGCGCCAGCAGCTCGGGAGGCAGAGGAGACTCTGGAAACACCATATATTTT,CASSSGGRGDSGNTIYF
-,TRBD2,TRBJ2-1,TRBV27,TGTGCCAGCAGTTTATCGAGGCGGGGGAGCTACAATGAGCAGTTCTTC,CASSLSRRGSYNEQFF
-,-,TRBJ2-7,TRBV21-1,TGTGCCAGCAGCAAATGTAGGGGTTGTCAAGACGAGCAGTACTTC,CASSKCRGCQDEQYF
few,-,TRBJ1-1,TRBV7-6,TGTGCCAGCAGCTTAGGGCAGGGCGCTGAAGCTTTCTTT,CASSLGQGAEAFF
few,-,TRBJ2-5,TRBV7-9,TGTGCCAGCAGCACGGGAATAGCGGCGGTACAAGAGACCCAGTACTTC,CASSTGIAAVQETQYF
few,-,TRBJ1-1,TRBV6-1,TGTGCCAGCAGTTCCCCCAGGGGGAACACTGAAGCTTTCTTT,CASSSPRGNTEAFF
-,-,TRBJ2-3,TRBV6-5,TGTGCCAGCAGTTACTCGACTTACGATACGCAGTATTTT,CASSYSTYDTQYF
-,TRBD2,TRBJ2-1,TRBV7-2,TGTGCCAGCAGACCGGGACTAGTCTTCAATGAGCAGTTCTTC,CASRPGLVFNEQFF
few,TRBD1,TRBJ1-1,TRBV10-3,TGTGCCATCAGTGGGACAGGGTTCCGGATGAACACTGAAGCTTTCTTT,CAISGTGFRMNTEAFF
once,TRBD2,TRBJ2-1,TRBV4-2,TGTGCCAGCAGCCCGGGAGGAGGTAGCTTCACTGAGCAGTTCTTC,CASSPGGGSFTEQFF
-,TRBD1,TRBJ1-2,TRBV5-4,TGTGCCAGCAGCTCAGACGGGACAGGGCGGCAAGAGGGCTACACCTTC,CASSSDGTGRQEGYTF
-,-,TRBJ1-1,TRBV28,TGTGCCAGCAGTTTAGAGGCAGGGTATGAAGCTTTCTTT,CASSLEAGYEAFF
-,-,TRBJ1-5,TRBV6-1,TGTGCCAGCAGTCCGCAGGTGAATAGCAATCAGCCCCAGCATTTT,CASSPQVNSNQPQHF
-,TRBD2,TRBJ2-7,TRBV2,TGTGCCAGCAGATTCGGGTCTAGCGGGGCCTACGAGCAGTACTTC,CASRFGSSGAYEQYF
-,TRBD2,TRBJ2-1,TRBV15,TGTGCCACCAGCGCCATAGCGGGGGGGCTTTTCTTC,CATSAIAGGLFF
-,TRBD1,TRBJ1-1,TRBV7-9,TGTGCCAGCAGCCGGATCCGGGACAGGGGAAGGCCTGAAGCTTTCTTT,CASSRIRDRGRPEAFF
once,TRBD1,TRBJ1-2,TRBV5-1,TGCGCCAGCAGCGCTGACAGGGGCCTTAACTATGGCTACACCTTC,CASSADRGLNYGYTF
-,-,TRBJ2-7,TRBV7-9,TGTGCCAGCAGCTTAGACCCGGTCTCCTACGAGCAGTACTTC,CASSLDPVSYEQYF
few,-,TRBJ1-1,TRBV7-9,TGTGCCAGCAGCCACAGGGTCACTGAAGCTTTCTTT,CASSHRVTEAFF
-,-,TRBJ2-5,TRBV9,TGTGCCAGCAGCGTAACAAGCGTATGGGAGACCCAGTACTTC,CASSVTSVWETQYF
-,-,TRBJ2-3,TRBV4-1,TGCGCCAGCAGCCAAGTCGGGACTGCCACAGATACGCAGTATTTT,CASSQVGTATDTQYF
-,-,TRBJ1-1,TRBV5-1,TGCGCCAGCAGCTTGGACGTCGGGGGGAGCACTGAAGCTTTCTTT,CASSLDVGGSTEAFF
few,TRBD2,TRBJ2-3,TRBV4-2,TGTGCCAGCAGCCAGAGGCCCCACCTAGCGGGGGGGGTAGATACGCAGTATTTT,CASSQRPHLAGGVDTQYF
-,-,TRBJ1-6,TRBV10-3,TGTGCCATCAGTGAGTCTTCAGGGAGGGGTAATTCACCCCTCCACTTT,CAISESSGRGNSPLHF